One sample yielded the 19 T cell receptor beta chains listed below, sequenced in a study of blood T cell repertoires in COVID-19. Clones were read by immunoSEQ multiplex PCR, and TCRdb kept only the in-frame ones, dropping some. Of 15,000 to 20,000 clones listed, about 90% were seen once; the top ten hold just under 50%. Sequencing input: peripheral blood. These receptors were collected from a human donor in a cohort sampled during active COVID-19.

This rearrangement joins TRBV5-1 to TRBJ1-2; D may be TRBD1 (6 bases). The germline V gene has CDR1 SGHRS and CDR2 YFSETQ. This CDR3 is built from 13 residues. The V gene lost 5 bases and the J gene lost 5 bases, with 13 bases spanning the gap. The CDR3 spells CASRGQTRYGYTF. In nucleotides, the CDR3 is TGCGCCAGCAGAGGACAGACGAGGTATGGCTACACCTTC.

The chain carries TRBV12-3 or TRBV12-4 and TRBJ1-2; D unclear. The CDR3 consists of 13 residues. V gave up 5 bases and J gave up 8 bases, with 15 bases separating them. The CDR3 sequence: CASSTLPTEGYTF. CDR3 sequence (DNA): TGTGCCAGCAGTACCCTCCCGACGGAGGGCTACACCTTC.

The rearrangement uses TRBV2 and TRBJ2-2; 9 bases align to TRBD1. CDR1 is SNHLY and CDR2 is FYNNEI in the germline V gene. The CDR3 is 14 residues long. V shed 8 bases, J shed 3 bases, and the junction held 4 bases outside the gene matches. The CDR3 reads CASQRDRDTGELFF. The CDR3 DNA follows: TGTGCCAGCCAAAGGGACAGGGACACCGGGGAGCTGTTTTTT.

V is TRBV18 and J is TRBJ1-1, with D perhaps TRBD1 (5 bases). V lost 3 bases and J 6 bases, leaving 14 bases between the germline ends. Germline values: CDR1 KGHSH, CDR2 LQKENI. The CDR3 runs to 14 residues. CDR3 in amino acids: CASSPGRGGAEAFF. The DNA of the CDR3 is TGTGCCAGCTCACCTGGAAGGGGAGGGGCTGAAGCTTTCTTT.

This chain uses TRBV6-2 or TRBV6-3 with TRBJ2-7; TRBD1 is a possible D gene (6 bases). The CDR3 extends over 16 amino acids. Germline CDR1 is MNHEY and CDR2 is SVGEGT. Trimming stripped 6 bases from V and 0 bases from J, with 18 bases between. CDR3 DNA sequence: TGTGCCAGCAGCAGTGGACAGCAGCTGCTCTCCTACGAGCAGTACTTC. Protein product: CASSSGQQLLSYEQYF.

The V gene is TRBV6-5, the J gene TRBJ1-5, with TRBD1 matching over 7 bases. The V gene's germline CDR1 is MNHEY and CDR2 SVGAGI. The CDR3 covers 14 residues. With 5 bases clipped from V and 6 bases from J, the junction kept 7 bases outside the gene matches. The CDR3 sequence: CASSPVDRVQPQHF. For the CDR3, the DNA is TGTGCCAGCAGTCCCGTAGACAGGGTTCAGCCCCAGCATTTT.

This chain connects TRBV3-1 (or the pseudogene TRBV3-2) to TRBJ2-1, with 9 bases fitting TRBD2. Germline V lookup: CDR1 LGHDT, CDR2 YNNKEL (reference sequence). The CDR3 runs 19 residues. Unmatched junction bases numbered 12, after V lost 0 bases and J lost 3 bases. Here the CDR3 reads CASSQEIGASGTFYNEQFF. In nucleotides, the CDR3 is TGTGCCAGCAGCCAAGAAATCGGAGCTAGCGGGACCTTCTACAATGAGCAGTTCTTC.

The V gene is TRBV19, the J gene TRBJ2-7, with TRBD1 matching 11 bases. The V and J ends lost 3 bases and 4 bases, in that order; junction bases with no gene match: 2. The CDR3 runs 14 residues. CDR1 and CDR2 from the germline V gene are LNHDA and SQIVND (reference sequence). For the CDR3, the DNA is TGTGCCAGTAGTATCGGGACAGGGGGTTACGAGCAGTACTTC. The encoded protein is CASSIGTGGYEQYF.

In nucleotides, the CDR3 is TGTGCCAGCAGCCAACAAGGGACTAGCGGGCACGGGGAGCTGTTTTTT. It translates to CASSQQGTSGHGELFF. The chain carries TRBV4-2 and TRBJ2-2; 12 bases match TRBD2. The V gene's germline CDR1 is LGHNA and CDR2 YNFKEQ. J gave up 7 bases and V 2 bases, and 5 bases lay outside the gene matches. This CDR3 spans 16 amino acids.

This chain uses TRBV30 with TRBJ1-1, with 7 bases matching TRBD1. Unmatched junction bases numbered 11, after V lost 2 bases and J lost 11 bases. Per germline, CDR1 GTSNPN and CDR2 SVGIG (reference sequence). This CDR3 spans 13 amino acids. The CDR3 here is CAWSTKGARMAFF. The CDR3 nucleotides read TGTGCCTGGAGTACGAAGGGGGCCCGAATGGCTTTCTTT.

In its sample, this clone was seen once. The V and J genes are TRBV6-2 or TRBV6-3 and TRBJ2-1, with D perhaps TRBD2 (6 bases). CDR1 is MNHEY, CDR2 SVGEGT, per germline. The CDR3 has 18 residues. Trimming cost V 2 bases and J 3 bases, with 20 bases left between them. CDR3: CASSYRRDFPSSYNEQFF. Here the CDR3 DNA reads TGTGCCAGCAGTTACCGGAGGGACTTCCCTTCGAGCTACAATGAGCAGTTCTTC.

The V and J genes are TRBV12-5 and TRBJ2-2; TRBD1 might be the D (5 bases). Germline values: CDR1 LGHNT, CDR2 FRNRAP. The ends were cut back, 6 bases at V and 0 bases at J, with 11 bases in the middle. CDR3 length: 15 residues. CDR3 protein: CASGQRQTNTGELFF. The CDR3 DNA sequence: TGTGCTAGTGGCCAGAGACAGACGAACACCGGGGAGCTGTTTTTT.

V and J are TRBV9 and TRBJ2-2, with D possibly TRBD1 on 5 matching bases. This CDR3 contains 15 residues. Trimming stripped 0 bases from V and 3 bases from J, with 9 bases between. Per the germline V gene, CDR1 is SGDLS and CDR2 is YYNGEE. CDR3 sequence reads: CASSVVGADTGELFF. CDR3 sequence (DNA): TGTGCCAGCAGCGTAGTAGGGGCCGACACCGGGGAGCTGTTTTTT.

A few counts support this clone. V is TRBV27 and J is TRBJ2-7, with D perhaps matching TRBD1 (6 bases). Germline V lookup: CDR1 MNHEY, CDR2 SMNVEV (reference sequence). The CDR3 is 15 residues long. The V gene lost 6 bases and the J gene lost 3 bases, with 18 bases spanning the gap. In DNA, the CDR3 is TGTGCCAGCAGCCAACAGGGAGTGGGATTCTACGAGCAGTACTTC. It specifies CASSQQGVGFYEQYF.

V and J are TRBV10-2 and TRBJ1-2, with D uncertain. Trimming cost V 6 bases and J 6 bases, with 20 bases left between them. Germline loops: CDR1 WSHSY, CDR2 SAAADI. The CDR3 spans 15 residues. CDR3 coding DNA: TGCGCCAGCAGGGAAGTACTAGGACGGTCTAATGGCTACACCTTC. This translates into CASREVLGRSNGYTF.

The V gene is TRBV7-6, the J gene TRBJ2-1; TRBD1 might be the D (6 bases). CDR1 is SGHVS, CDR2 FNYEAQ, per germline. The CDR3 length is 16 residues. The V end was cut by 0 bases, the J end by 4 bases, with 13 bases between. This CDR3 is CASSLAAFQGYNEQFF. CDR3 sequence (DNA): TGTGCCAGCAGCTTAGCCGCCTTCCAGGGGTACAATGAGCAGTTCTTC.

The gene calls are TRBV11-2 and TRBJ1-4, with TRBD1 identical over 8 bases. This CDR3 comprises 14 residues. Looked up from germline, CDR1 is SGHAT and CDR2 is FQNNGV. Trimming took 6 bases from V and 8 from J; bases not matched to a gene: 8. CDR3 residues: CASRNQGAGEKLFF. CDR3 nucleotides: TGTGCCAGCAGGAACCAGGGGGCAGGAGAAAAACTGTTTTTT.

This clone occurred once. The chain recombines TRBV6-5 with TRBJ1-1, with 8 nucleotides matching TRBD1. V trimming: 6 bases; J trimming: 0 bases; junction bases outside the gene matches: 6. CDR3 size: 15 residues. CDR1 and CDR2 from the germline V gene are MNHEY and SVGAGI. As DNA, the CDR3 is TGTGCCAGCAGGCCAACAGGGGGGGTGAACACTGAAGCTTTCTTT. Encoded protein: CASRPTGGVNTEAFF.

The V gene is TRBV5-6, the J gene TRBJ1-1; 8 nucleotides match TRBD1. Germline V CDR1 and CDR2: SGHDT, YYEEEE. Germline trimming cut 2 bases from V and 2 bases from J; bases unmatched to any gene: 5. The CDR3 is made up of 15 amino acids. In nucleotides, the CDR3 is TGTGCCAGCAGCTTCACTGGACAGGGAAACACTGAAGCTTTCTTT. Translating gives CASSFTGQGNTEAFF.